This TCR beta chain was sequenced for a study of shared clonotypes between healthy human individuals. The study, taken as a whole, reports: Memory subsets generally showed lower estimated richness than naive subsets. Non-shared clonotypes showed lower generation probabilities than clonotypes common to all four donors.

Naive-designated CD8 cells lacked CD45RO, were positively enriched for CCR7, and omitted terminally differentiated effector memory CD45RA+ cells. CDR3 size: 13 residues. Germline loops: CDR1 WSHSY, CDR2 SAAADI. V was shortened by 3 bases and J by 9 bases, with 12 bases between the two germline ends. Each cell subset's genomic DNA was divided evenly among several immunoSEQ plates. TCRdb's table, derived via immunoSEQ multiplex PCR, lists solely in-frame clones and lacks some. Counted here are a few million clones, just over 90% occurring once; the ten biggest clones make up around 1.7%. A remark on this clone: Its target is not known.

Material for sequencing was naive CD8+ T cells from PBMCs. The V gene is TRBV10-2, the J gene TRBJ1-5; D may be TRBD1 (6 bases). This sequence originates from a man aged 18 to 30 in good health. Some clones in this sample may be carry-over from other donors' samples. As DNA, the CDR3 is TGCGCCAGCAGTGATACAGGGCAGCTGCCCCAGCATTTT. It encodes CASSDTGQLPQHF.